This section outlines one T cell receptor beta chain sequence together with its context. Its antigen is currently not known. The record has no base qualities; no much larger clone is one base away. TCRbeta CDR3 regions were amplified from genomic DNA using the immunoSEQ Assay, a bias-controlled multiplex PCR. On the authors' methods: The number of nucleated cells in each sample was estimated from the amplification of reference gene primers within the assay. To quantify the absolute abundance of each unique TCRbeta CDR3 rearrangement, sequence reads were collapsed and filtered. For each sample, productive Simpson clonality was calculated as the square root of Simpson's diversity index across productive rearrangements. This immuneACCESS table, as held by TCRdb, lists in-frame sequences with V and J called but not all clones. Of the missing ones, under half trace to an unresolved V gene in checked studies; the others have no known cause. The V and J calls and clone size were taken over from that table, and D and trimming were inferred from the DNA. This sample has 350,000 to 400,000 clones in its table, and more than 80% of those were observed once. The ten largest clones capture 1% of the sample.

These data are taken from a study of blood T cell repertoires in COVID-19 (dated by TCRdb to the early 2020s). At the level of the whole study: Collaborator samples came from the United States, Italy and Spain and covered acute and convalescent phases of COVID-19. HLA class I and class II types, where available, came from metadata supplied by the sample provider rather than from assay-based typing. The repertoires were made available in a free public database intended to serve as a resource for research on the immune response to SARS-CoV-2. A de-identified subject ID, COVID-19 status, age in years and sex were almost always included in the sample metadata. Samples were obtained from the ongoing ImmuneRACE study (first 160 participants) and from some 1,200 subjects provided by 6 global collaborators. The prospective study material was composed of cDNA or gDNA derived from T cells, B-cell-depleted T cells, or PBMCs. Subjects who had been exposed to COVID-19, were actively infected with it, or had recovered from it provided the deeply sampled blood TCRbeta repertoires that made up the dataset.

In the prospective study, participants were 18 to 89 years old, resided in approximately 25 geographic areas of the United States, and were enrolled through a virtual design. Cohort assignment in the prospective study relied on participant-reported clinical history from a screening survey and a study questionnaire. Recovered participants in ImmuneRACE Cohort 3 were defined by two consecutive negative NP/OP PCR tests, clearance by a healthcare professional, or resolution of symptoms. In the prospective study, mobile phlebotomists collected whole blood, serum and a nasopharyngeal or oropharyngeal swab from each participant. Participants in the prospective study had the option to provide additional blood draws and questionnaires over an approximately 2-month period. Blood samples from the prospective study were shipped frozen or at room temperature prior to DNA extraction. The full study reports these points: The quantity of clinical and demographic metadata differed by source and by participant and was supplied without curation.

CDR1 and CDR2 are read off the germline V gene (reference sequence) as SGHNT and YYREEE. The CDR3, cysteine through phenylalanine, is 14 amino acids long. Only CDR3 DNA remains: 42 bases, in frame from the first base. Trimming at the junction amounts to 0 bases on V and 8 bases on J, and the germline ends lie 14 bases apart. The rearrangement joined TRBV5-4 to TRBJ1-2; the D gene identity is not certain. The sequenced sample consisted of PBMCs or T cells enriched from blood (not recorded which). This TCR was sampled from a man between 18 and 29 years old who had recovered from COVID-19. The sequence in DNA is TGTGCCAGCAGCTTGGGAGTGGCGGCGGGAGGCTACACCTTC. Its product reads: CASSLGVAAGGYTF.